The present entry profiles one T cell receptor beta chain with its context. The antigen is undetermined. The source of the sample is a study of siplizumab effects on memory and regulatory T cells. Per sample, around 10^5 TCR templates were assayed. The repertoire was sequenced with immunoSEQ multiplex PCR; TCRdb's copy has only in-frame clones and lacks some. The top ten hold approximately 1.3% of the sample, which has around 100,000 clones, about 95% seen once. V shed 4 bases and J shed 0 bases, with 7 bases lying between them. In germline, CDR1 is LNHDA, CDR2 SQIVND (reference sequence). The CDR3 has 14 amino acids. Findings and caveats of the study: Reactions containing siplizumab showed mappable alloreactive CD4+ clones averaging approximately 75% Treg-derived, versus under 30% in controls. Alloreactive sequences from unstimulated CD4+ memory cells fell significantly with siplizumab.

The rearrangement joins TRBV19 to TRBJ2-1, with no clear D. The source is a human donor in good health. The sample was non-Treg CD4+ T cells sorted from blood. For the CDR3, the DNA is TGTGCCAGTAGTAGCATCTTCTCCTACAATGAGCAGTTCTTC. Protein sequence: CASSSIFSYNEQFF.